This TCR beta chain was identified in a study of blood T cells in healthy people across ages. Remarks on this clonotype: Its antigen remains unknown.

A J-beta primer mix and a sample-barcoded 5' primer were used in a second PCR of about 7 to 11 cycles. TCRdb itself ran the 5' RACE reads through MiXCR, one entry per CDR3 protein. The sample holds around 800,000 distinct CDR3 sequences, about half seen once. Germline CDR1 reads MNHEY; CDR2 reads SMNVEV (reference sequence). This CDR3 is 12 amino acids long. Trimming removed 5 bases at V and 5 bases at J, with 9 bases between. Study results and limitations: Samples with more naive T cells showed higher observed beta diversity.

Aged about 6 to 100, donors were systemically healthy Caucasians from Russia. This TCR was recovered from an older man in good health. Material for sequencing was blood. This chain joins TRBV27 and TRBJ1-1; D is ambiguous. In nucleotides, the CDR3 is TGTGCCAGCAGTCAGCTTAGGACTGAAGCTTTCTTT. Encoded protein: CASSQLRTEAFF.